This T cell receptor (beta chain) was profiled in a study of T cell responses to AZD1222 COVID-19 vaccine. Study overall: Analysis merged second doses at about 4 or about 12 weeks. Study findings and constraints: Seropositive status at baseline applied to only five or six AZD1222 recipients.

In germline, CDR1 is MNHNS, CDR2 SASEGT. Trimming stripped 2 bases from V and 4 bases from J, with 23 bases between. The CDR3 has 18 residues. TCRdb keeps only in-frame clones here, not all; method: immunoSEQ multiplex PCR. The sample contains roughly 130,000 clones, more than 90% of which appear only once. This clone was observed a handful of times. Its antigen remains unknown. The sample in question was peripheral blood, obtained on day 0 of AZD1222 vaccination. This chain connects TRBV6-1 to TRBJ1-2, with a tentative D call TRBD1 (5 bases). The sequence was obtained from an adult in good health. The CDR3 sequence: CASSETMGRSYGLYGYTF. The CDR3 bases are TGTGCCAGCAGTGAAACAATGGGGCGCTCCTACGGGCTCTATGGCTACACCTTC.